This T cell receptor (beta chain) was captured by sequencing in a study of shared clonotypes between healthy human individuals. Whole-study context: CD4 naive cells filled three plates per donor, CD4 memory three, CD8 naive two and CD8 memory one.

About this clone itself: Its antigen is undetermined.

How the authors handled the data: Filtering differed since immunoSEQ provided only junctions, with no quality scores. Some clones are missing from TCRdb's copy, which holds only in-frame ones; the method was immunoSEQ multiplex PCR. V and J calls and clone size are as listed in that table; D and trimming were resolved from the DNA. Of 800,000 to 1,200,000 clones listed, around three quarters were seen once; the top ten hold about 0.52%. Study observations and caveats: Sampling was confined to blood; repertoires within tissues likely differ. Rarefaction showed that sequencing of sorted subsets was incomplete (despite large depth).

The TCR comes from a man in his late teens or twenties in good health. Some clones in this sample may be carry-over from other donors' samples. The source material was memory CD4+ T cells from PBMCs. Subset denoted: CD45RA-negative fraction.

CDR3 bases: TGCGCCAGCAGCCCTCAGCTCCTAAGCACAGATACGCAGTATTTT. It codes for CASSPQLLSTDTQYF. The V gene is TRBV5-1, the J gene TRBJ2-3; D remains ambiguous. Between the trimmed V and J ends, which lost 4 bases and 0 bases, there was a span of 12 bases. This CDR3 is 15 amino acids long. From germline, CDR1 is SGHRS and CDR2 YFSETQ.